This entry is about one TCR beta chain. The PCR contained 60 Vbeta and 13 Jbeta primers. The data were produced by immunoSEQ multiplex PCR, yet TCRdb's version contains in-frame clones alone and is incomplete. Of around 140,000 clones in the sample, about 78% were seen once. The sample comes from a study of cytomegalovirus exposure and HLA in healthy donors. The length of the CDR3 is 8 residues. Germline CDR1 reads DFQATT; CDR2 reads SNEGSKA (reference sequence). V lost 5 bases and J lost 13, with 8 bases in between. Specimen: PBMCs. The TCR comes from a female donor in good health and CMV-seronegative. V usage is TRBV20-1 and J usage is TRBJ1-2; D remains unclear. CDR3 loop: CSAPQSTF. The CDR3 nucleotides read TGCAGTGCTCCGCAGTCCACCTTC.